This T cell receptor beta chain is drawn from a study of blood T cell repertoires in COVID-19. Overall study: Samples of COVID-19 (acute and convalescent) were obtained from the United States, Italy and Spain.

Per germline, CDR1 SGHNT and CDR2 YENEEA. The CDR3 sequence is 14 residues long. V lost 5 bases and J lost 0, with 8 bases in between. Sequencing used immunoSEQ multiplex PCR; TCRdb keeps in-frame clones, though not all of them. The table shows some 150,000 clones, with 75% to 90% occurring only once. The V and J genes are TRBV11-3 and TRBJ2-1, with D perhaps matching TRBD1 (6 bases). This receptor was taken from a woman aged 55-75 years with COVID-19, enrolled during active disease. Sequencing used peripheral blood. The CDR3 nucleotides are TGTGCCAGCAGCGGGGGCAGCTCCTACAATGAGCAGTTCTTC. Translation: CASSGGSSYNEQFF.